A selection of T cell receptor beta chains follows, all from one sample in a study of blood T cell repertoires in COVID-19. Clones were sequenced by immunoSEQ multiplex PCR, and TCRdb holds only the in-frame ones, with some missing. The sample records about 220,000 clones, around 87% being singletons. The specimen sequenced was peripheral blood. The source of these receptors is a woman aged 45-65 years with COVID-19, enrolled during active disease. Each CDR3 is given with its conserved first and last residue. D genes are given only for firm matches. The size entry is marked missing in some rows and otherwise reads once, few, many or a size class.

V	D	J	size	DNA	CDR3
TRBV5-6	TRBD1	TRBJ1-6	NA	TGTGCCAGCAGCTTGGCGGGACAGCATAATTCACCCCTCCACTTT	CASSLAGQHNSPLHF
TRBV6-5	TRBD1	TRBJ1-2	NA	TGTGCCAGCAGTCAAATGGGACAGACGTTCTATGGCTACACCTTC	CASSQMGQTFYGYTF
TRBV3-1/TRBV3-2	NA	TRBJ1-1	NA	TGTGCCAGCAGCCGCCTACAGGGTTACACTGAAGCTTTCTTT	CASSRLQGYTEAFF
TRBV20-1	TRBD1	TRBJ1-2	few	TGCAGTGCCAGGGGGCCGTATGGCTACACCTTC	CSARGPYGYTF
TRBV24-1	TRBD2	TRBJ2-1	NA	TGTGCCACCAGTGATTCCCGACTAGCGGGGGGGCTGTACAATGAGCAGTTCTTC	CATSDSRLAGGLYNEQFF
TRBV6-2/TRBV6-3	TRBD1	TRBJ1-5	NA	TGTGCCAGCAGTTCCCCCGGGACAGGGGGCACGAGCAATCAGCCCCAGCATTTT	CASSSPGTGGTSNQPQHF
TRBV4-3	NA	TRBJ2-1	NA	TGCGCCAGCAGCCAAGAAGGCCGGAGAGATGAGCAGTTCTTC	CASSQEGRRDEQFF
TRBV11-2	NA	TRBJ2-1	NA	TGTGCCAGCATGGGGGCAAGCGGCAACTCCTACAATGAGCAGTTCTTC	CASMGASGNSYNEQFF
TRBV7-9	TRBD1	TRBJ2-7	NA	TGTGCCAGCAGCCTCTACCTTCTAAGGGGGCTCAGCTCCTACGAGCAGTACTTC	CASSLYLLRGLSSYEQYF
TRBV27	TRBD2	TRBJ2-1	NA	TGTGCCAGCAGTTTATATCTCGGCGGGGGGGCTAACAATGAGCAGTTCTTC	CASSLYLGGGANNEQFF
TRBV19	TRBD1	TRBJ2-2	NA	TGTGCCAGTAGTATACGGACAGGGGGGAACACCGGGGAGCTGTTTTTT	CASSIRTGGNTGELFF
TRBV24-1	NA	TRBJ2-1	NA	TGTGCCACCAGTGATTTAAGGGCGGGGGCTGAGCAGTTCTTC	CATSDLRAGAEQFF
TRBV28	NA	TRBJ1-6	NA	TGTGCCAGCAGTCGGGACTATAATTCACCCCTCCACTTT	CASSRDYNSPLHF
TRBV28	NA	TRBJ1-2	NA	TGTGCCAGCAGTCCACGCCTGGGAGGTTTTAGAGGTGGCTACACCTTC	CASSPRLGGFRGGYTF
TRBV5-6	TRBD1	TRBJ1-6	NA	TGTGCCAGCAGCTCTACAGGGGGCGCGAATTCACCCCTCCACTTT	CASSSTGGANSPLHF
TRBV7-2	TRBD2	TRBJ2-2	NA	TGTGCCAGCAGCCCCGGACTAGCGGGGAAAGGGGAGCTGTTTTTT	CASSPGLAGKGELFF
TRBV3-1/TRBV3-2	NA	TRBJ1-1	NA	TGTGCCAGCAGCCAAGATGCTGACTCGAACACTGAAGCTTTCTTT	CASSQDADSNTEAFF
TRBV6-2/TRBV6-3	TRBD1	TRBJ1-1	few	TGTGCCAGCAGCCCAACAGGGGTTGAAGCTTTCTTT	CASSPTGVEAFF
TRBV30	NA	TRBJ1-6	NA	TGTGCCTGGAACTCCGGGAGTGGTAATTCCCTCCACTTT	CAWNSGSGNSLHF
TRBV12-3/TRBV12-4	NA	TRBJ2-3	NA	TGTGCCAGCAGTTTTATGGATACGCAGTATTTT	CASSFMDTQYF
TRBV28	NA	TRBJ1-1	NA	TGTGCCAGCAGTTTATTGACAGTTCAAGGAACTGAAGCTTTCTTT	CASSLLTVQGTEAFF
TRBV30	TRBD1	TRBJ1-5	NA	TGTGCCTGGAGTGGAAAAACAGGGGTCGGCGGTCAGCCCCAGCATTTT	CAWSGKTGVGGQPQHF
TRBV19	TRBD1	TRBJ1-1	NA	TGTGCCAGTAGTATAAGGACAGGGGGATTGAACACTGAAGCTTTCTTT	CASSIRTGGLNTEAFF
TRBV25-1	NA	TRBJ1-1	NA	TGTGCCAGCAGACGGGACTTCACTGAAGCTTTCTTT	CASRRDFTEAFF
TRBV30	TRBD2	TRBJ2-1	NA	TGTGCCTGTTTCGGGGGGGCTATCATCCATGAGCAGTTCTTC	CACFGGAIIHEQFF
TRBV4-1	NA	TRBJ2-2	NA	TGCGCCAGCAGCCAAGACGGCCTAGCGTTCACCGGGGAGCTGTTTTTT	CASSQDGLAFTGELFF
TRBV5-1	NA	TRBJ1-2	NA	TGCGCCAGCAGCTTTTCCCGGGGGAACTATGGCTACACCTTC	CASSFSRGNYGYTF
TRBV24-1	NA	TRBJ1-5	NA	TGTGCCACCAGTGATTTTTCGGGGGAGGGCAATCAGCCCCAGCATTTT	CATSDFSGEGNQPQHF
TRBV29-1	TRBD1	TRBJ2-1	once	TGCAGCGTGGGGGAATTACAGGGGATGATCCATGAGCAGTTCTTC	CSVGELQGMIHEQFF
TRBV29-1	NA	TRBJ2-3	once	TGCAGCGTTGGCACACACCACACAGATACGCAGTATTTT	CSVGTHHTDTQYF
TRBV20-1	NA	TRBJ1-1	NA	TGCAGTGCTAGGGGCAGGACTGAAGCTTTCTTT	CSARGRTEAFF
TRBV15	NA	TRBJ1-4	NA	TGTGCCACCAGCAGAGAAGGGGGATTTAATGAAAAACTGTTTTTT	CATSREGGFNEKLFF
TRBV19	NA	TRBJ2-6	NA	TGTGCCAGTAGTATCCCTGGCAGTCGTTACTCTGGGGCCAACGTCCTGACTTTC	CASSIPGSRYSGANVLTF
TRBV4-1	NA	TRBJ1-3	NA	TGCGCCAGCAGCCAAGGCACCTCGGGGAGAGGAAACACCATATATTTT	CASSQGTSGRGNTIYF
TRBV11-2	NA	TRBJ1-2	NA	TGTGCCAGCAGCTCCCCCCGGGGGAGGCCTCCCTATGGCTACACCTTC	CASSSPRGRPPYGYTF
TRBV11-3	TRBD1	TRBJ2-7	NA	TGTGCCAGCAGCTTAGTCAGGACAGGGGCGGAAGAGCAGTACTTC	CASSLVRTGAEEQYF
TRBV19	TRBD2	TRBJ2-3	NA	TGTGCCAGTAGTATGACGACTAGCGGCCGAAGCACAGATACGCAGTATTTT	CASSMTTSGRSTDTQYF
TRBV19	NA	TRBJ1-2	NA	TGTGCCAGTACCAGCGGGAGTAGGGACTATGGCTACACCTTC	CASTSGSRDYGYTF
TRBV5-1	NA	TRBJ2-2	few	TGCGCCAGCAGCTTAGGCAGGGGAATAGCCGGGGAGCTGTTTTTT	CASSLGRGIAGELFF
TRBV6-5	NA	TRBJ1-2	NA	TGTGCCAGCAGCACAGGGTTGAACTATGGCTACACCTTC	CASSTGLNYGYTF
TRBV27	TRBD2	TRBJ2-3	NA	TGTGCCAGCAGTTTGCTAGCGGGGCGAGATACGCAGTATTTT	CASSLLAGRDTQYF
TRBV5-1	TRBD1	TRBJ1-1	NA	TGCGCCAGCACAGGGGATAGGGGGCTGAACACTGAAGCTTTCTTT	CASTGDRGLNTEAFF
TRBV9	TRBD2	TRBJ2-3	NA	TGTGCCAGCAGCCCTCCTGCTATCGATCCGGGAGGGGGTACGCAGTATTTT	CASSPPAIDPGGGTQYF
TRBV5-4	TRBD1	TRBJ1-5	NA	TGTGCCAGCAGCAGGGAGCAGGGGGCGCGGGATCAGCCCCAGCATTTT	CASSREQGARDQPQHF
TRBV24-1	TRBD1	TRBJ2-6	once	TGTGCCACCAGCGGACAGGAACTATCCCTCTCTGGGGCCAACGTCCTGACTTTC	CATSGQELSLSGANVLTF
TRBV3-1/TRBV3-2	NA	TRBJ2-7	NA	TGTGCCAGCAGCCAAGATCTGGAAGGGGGTGAGCAGTACTTC	CASSQDLEGGEQYF
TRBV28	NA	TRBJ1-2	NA	TGTGCCAGCAGTTTCGCCCTCAGGGGTCCATCCGATGGCTACACCTTC	CASSFALRGPSDGYTF
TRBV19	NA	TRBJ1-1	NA	TGTGCCACGTGGGGGGGCACTGAAGCTTTCTTT	CATWGGTEAFF